Listed below are T cell receptor beta chains from one sample, sequenced in a study of T cells in Graves' hyperthyroidism and ophthalmopathy. MiXCR, applied by TCRdb to the multiplex PCR reads, yields one record per CDR3 protein. The repertoire holds 500,000 to 650,000 distinct CDR3 sequences, with more than 12% as singletons. Material: blood. These receptor sequences come from a woman between 45 and 60 years old with Graves' ophthalmopathy. Both conserved end residues are part of each CDR3. The order of the fields is clone size, J gene, D gene, V gene, CDR3 protein, CDR3 DNA. The D gene is left open where the match is weak. Rows may omit the clone size; those that give it use once, few, many or a size class.

clone size: few
J gene: TRBJ2-7
D gene: .
V gene: TRBV14
CDR3 protein: CASSHGRAYEQYF
CDR3 DNA: TGTGCCAGCAGCCATGGGCGGGCCTACGAGCAGTACTTC

clone size: many
J gene: TRBJ1-1
D gene: .
V gene: TRBV28
CDR3 protein: CAISRTGRPSAEAFF
CDR3 DNA: TGTGCCATCTCGAGAACGGGACGCCCAAGCGCTGAAGCTTTCTTT

clone size: .
J gene: TRBJ2-1
D gene: TRBD1
V gene: TRBV6-2/TRBV6-3
CDR3 protein: CASSTSRDRHNEQFF
CDR3 DNA: TGTGCCAGCAGTACCTCCCGGGACAGACACAATGAGCAGTTCTTC

clone size: few
J gene: TRBJ2-1
D gene: .
V gene: TRBV6-2/TRBV6-3
CDR3 protein: CASRLPSSTHNEQFF
CDR3 DNA: TGTGCCAGCAGACTACCTAGCAGTACTCACAATGAGCAGTTCTTC

clone size: many
J gene: TRBJ1-5
D gene: TRBD1
V gene: TRBV27
CDR3 protein: CASSSTDRGGFQPQHF
CDR3 DNA: TGTGCCAGCAGTTCCACGGACAGGGGAGGCTTTCAGCCCCAGCATTTT

clone size: .
J gene: TRBJ1-2
D gene: .
V gene: TRBV7-2
CDR3 protein: CASSRRTGFLYGYTF
CDR3 DNA: TGTGCCAGCAGCCGCCGGACTGGATTCCTCTATGGCTACACCTTC

clone size: many
J gene: TRBJ2-7
D gene: .
V gene: TRBV7-2
CDR3 protein: CASSQGQGIYEQYF
CDR3 DNA: TGTGCCAGCAGCCAAGGGCAGGGGATCTACGAGCAGTACTTC

clone size: many
J gene: TRBJ1-1
D gene: .
V gene: TRBV5-5
CDR3 protein: CASSPAGGEAFF
CDR3 DNA: TGTGCCAGCAGCCCTGCGGGGGGTGAAGCTTTCTTT

clone size: .
J gene: TRBJ2-4
D gene: .
V gene: TRBV28
CDR3 protein: CASSDQGRTKNIQYF
CDR3 DNA: TGTGCCAGCAGTGACCAAGGACGCACGAAAAACATTCAGTACTTC

clone size: few
J gene: TRBJ2-3
D gene: TRBD2
V gene: TRBV14
CDR3 protein: CASSQDSSGRDTQYF
CDR3 DNA: TGTGCCAGCAGCCAAGATTCTAGCGGGAGGGATACGCAGTATTTT

clone size: many
J gene: TRBJ2-7
D gene: .
V gene: TRBV30
CDR3 protein: CAWRFSYEQYF
CDR3 DNA: TGTGCCTGGAGATTTTCGTACGAGCAGTACTTC

clone size: many
J gene: TRBJ2-3
D gene: .
V gene: TRBV11-2
CDR3 protein: CASSLVGIPDTQYF
CDR3 DNA: TGTGCCAGCAGCTTAGTAGGGATTCCAGATACGCAGTATTTT

clone size: few
J gene: TRBJ1-2
D gene: TRBD1
V gene: TRBV29-1
CDR3 protein: CSVYRGNGYTF
CDR3 DNA: TGCAGCGTCTACAGGGGTAATGGCTACACCTTC

clone size: few
J gene: TRBJ1-1
D gene: .
V gene: TRBV29-1
CDR3 protein: CSVIRGLNTEAFF
CDR3 DNA: TGCAGCGTGATTAGGGGACTGAACACTGAAGCTTTCTTT

clone size: many
J gene: TRBJ2-1
D gene: .
V gene: TRBV11-3
CDR3 protein: CASSWGRGYNEQFF
CDR3 DNA: TGTGCCAGCAGCTGGGGACGGGGGTACAATGAGCAGTTCTTC

clone size: many
J gene: TRBJ2-3
D gene: TRBD2
V gene: TRBV12-3/TRBV12-4
CDR3 protein: CASSLDVAGATDTQYF
CDR3 DNA: TGTGCCAGCAGTTTAGATGTAGCGGGAGCCACAGATACGCAGTATTTT

clone size: .
J gene: TRBJ1-4
D gene: .
V gene: TRBV5-1
CDR3 protein: CASSTRHGATNEKLFF
CDR3 DNA: TGCGCCAGCAGCACTCGACACGGAGCAACTAATGAAAAACTGTTTTTT

clone size: .
J gene: TRBJ2-2
D gene: TRBD1
V gene: TRBV20-1
CDR3 protein: CSARKGQRTGELFF
CDR3 DNA: TGCAGTGCTAGAAAGGGACAGCGCACCGGGGAGCTGTTTTTT

clone size: many
J gene: TRBJ1-1
D gene: .
V gene: TRBV27
CDR3 protein: CASRSGNMNTEAFF
CDR3 DNA: TGTGCCAGCAGATCTGGGAACATGAACACTGAAGCTTTCTTT

clone size: many
J gene: TRBJ2-3
D gene: .
V gene: TRBV7-9
CDR3 protein: CASRGDFTDTQYF
CDR3 DNA: TGTGCCAGCAGGGGGGACTTTACAGATACGCAGTATTTT

clone size: .
J gene: TRBJ1-2
D gene: TRBD1
V gene: TRBV19
CDR3 protein: CASSMSLGTGGALGYTF
CDR3 DNA: TGTGCCAGTAGTATGAGTCTTGGGACAGGGGGCGCTTTGGGCTACACCTTC

clone size: many
J gene: TRBJ1-2
D gene: .
V gene: TRBV11-2
CDR3 protein: CASSLDRVTSNYGYTF
CDR3 DNA: TGTGCCAGCAGCTTAGATCGGGTCACTTCTAACTATGGCTACACCTTC

clone size: many
J gene: TRBJ2-3
D gene: TRBD2
V gene: TRBV28
CDR3 protein: CASSWGGLRADTQYF
CDR3 DNA: TGTGCCAGCAGCTGGGGAGGGCTTAGGGCAGATACGCAGTATTTT

clone size: .
J gene: TRBJ2-7
D gene: TRBD2
V gene: TRBV5-5
CDR3 protein: CASSLKSGGRDLAASYEQYF
CDR3 DNA: TGTGCCAGCAGCTTAAAAAGCGGGGGAAGGGATTTAGCGGCCTCCTACGAGCAGTACTTC

clone size: .
J gene: TRBJ1-5
D gene: .
V gene: TRBV6-1
CDR3 protein: CASHDGQTNQPQHF
CDR3 DNA: TGTGCCAGCCATGACGGACAGACTAATCAGCCCCAGCATTTT

clone size: .
J gene: TRBJ2-5
D gene: TRBD1
V gene: TRBV28
CDR3 protein: CASSPRAGQGAQVEETQYF
CDR3 DNA: TGTGCCAGCAGTCCCCGCGCGGGACAGGGGGCGCAAGTGGAAGAGACCCAGTACTTC

clone size: many
J gene: TRBJ2-5
D gene: TRBD2
V gene: TRBV12-3/TRBV12-4
CDR3 protein: CASSYVAGQETQYF
CDR3 DNA: TGTGCCAGCAGTTATGTAGCGGGGCAAGAGACCCAGTACTTC

clone size: many
J gene: TRBJ2-1
D gene: .
V gene: TRBV12-3/TRBV12-4
CDR3 protein: CASSLIRGNEQFF
CDR3 DNA: TGTGCCAGCAGTTTAATTCGGGGGAATGAGCAGTTCTTC